This TCR beta chain was profiled in a study of spatial heterogeneity in lung cancer. General study results and limits: Counts of expanded intratumoral alpha and beta TCRs tracked tumor mutation counts.

Trimming cost V 6 bases and J 5 bases, with 13 bases left between them. The CDR3 length is 13 residues. Germline lookup yields CDR1 MNHEY and CDR2 SVGEGT. The sample holds many counts of this clonotype. Its target is unknown. TCRdb recomputed calls from the 5' RACE reads with MiXCR, one row per CDR3 protein. The table includes thousands of distinct CDR3 sequences, over 8% detected once. As for time point: sample taken at primary tumor resection. Unsorted tumor, nontumor lung tissue or cryopreserved PBMC supplied the whole RNA. The receptor was derived from a male donor with early-stage non-small cell lung cancer. The sample here was lung tumor tissue, taken at surgery. The chain uses TRBV6-2 or TRBV6-3 and TRBJ1-1; D possibly corresponds to TRBD1 (5 bases). DNA for the CDR3: TGTGCCAGCAGGGGGGAAGGGAGGACTGAAGCTTTCTTT. Translated, it gives CASRGEGRTEAFF.